The 2 T cell receptor beta chains below were found in one sample sequenced in a study of cytomegalovirus exposure and HLA in healthy donors. 13 Jbeta primers and 60 Vbeta primers were used for the PCR. Measured with immunoSEQ multiplex PCR; TCRdb has only the in-frame clones, and not every one. Here the sample spans 120,000 or so clones, 81% being singletons. Sequencing was done on a sample of PBMCs. The receptors stem from a woman between 40 and 55 years old in good health and CMV-seronegative.

The chain combines TRBV28 with TRBJ2-2; tentative D call: TRBD2 (6 bases). The germline V gene has CDR1 MDHEN and CDR2 SYDVKM. The V end lost 6 bases, the J end lost 3 bases, and 8 bases lay between the germline ends. This CDR3 has 13 amino acids. The CDR3 region is CASSGTYTGELFF. Written as DNA, the CDR3 is TGTGCCAGCAGCGGGACTTACACCGGGGAGCTGTTTTTT.

The chain is built from TRBV11-2 and TRBJ1-6; the D gene is possibly TRBD1 (6 bases). The germline V and J ends were trimmed by 4 bases and 3 bases, with 16 bases remaining between them. Germline V gene data show CDR1 as SGHAT and CDR2 as FQNNGV. This CDR3 comprises 17 residues. The DNA of the CDR3 is TGTGCCAGCAGCTCCAGGGGCGGTTCCTACTATAATTCACCCCTCCACTTT. It encodes CASSSRGGSYYNSPLHF.